This T cell receptor (beta chain) was recorded in a study of early T cells in non-severe SARS-CoV-2 infection. About the research overall: Unpaired chains resulted from sequencing bulk RNA of unsorted whole blood.

TCRdb re-analysed the 5' RACE reads in MiXCR, keeping a single row per CDR3 protein. This sample carries tens of thousands of distinct CDR3 sequences, under 15% of them seen once, and the ten largest clones take approximately 0.54%. V was clipped by 1 base and J by 0 bases; unmatched bases: 0. Germline V lookup: CDR1 PRHDT, CDR2 FYEKMQ (reference sequence). The CDR3 extends over 14 amino acids. This clonotype was observed a handful of times. The sequence was collected from an adult who was a healthcare worker with PCR-confirmed SARS-CoV-2 infection or an uninfected control (not recorded which). The sequencing sample was made of whole blood. This chain links TRBV13 with TRBJ2-7; 7 nucleotides align to TRBD2. CDR3 region: CASSLAGGSYEQYV. CDR3 coding DNA: TGTGCCAGCAGCTTAGCGGGGGGCTCCTACGAGCAGTACGTC.